The 22 T cell receptor beta chains below were found in one sample sequenced in a study of breast tumors, draining lymph nodes, adjacent tissues. Axillary draining lymph nodes of breast cancer patients supplied the node samples. MiXCR, applied by TCRdb to the multiplex PCR reads, yields one record per CDR3 protein. The repertoire holds about 180,000 distinct CDR3 sequences, roughly a third seen once, with 4.3% in the top ten. The material sequenced was axillary lymph node tissue. Source of these receptors: a female donor with breast cancer. Some clones in this sample may be carry-over from other donors' samples.

This clonotype was counted at least ten times. This sequence joins TRBV3-1 and TRBJ1-2; no firm D call. Germline V CDR1 and CDR2: LGHDT, YNNKEL (reference sequence). This CDR3 is built from 14 residues. The ends were cut back, 1 base at V and 8 bases at J, with 14 bases in the middle. Here the CDR3 reads CASSQGRGIGGYTF. In nucleotides, the CDR3 is TGTGCCAGCAGCCAAGGGAGAGGGATAGGGGGCTACACCTTC.

The sample holds a few counts of this clonotype. A much larger clone sits a single nucleotide away, making a read error possible. The chain recombines TRBV20-1 with TRBJ2-2; 10 nucleotides line up with TRBD2. The germline V gene encodes CDR1 DFQATT and CDR2 SNEGSKA (reference sequence). The CDR3 contains 15 residues. Losses at the gene ends were 2 bases for V and 8 bases for J; bases not matched to a gene: 8. The CDR3 coding sequence is TGCAGTGCTAGACCCCCGGGACTAGCGTCAGGGGAGCTGTTTTTT. Translating it yields CSARPPGLASGELFF.

A few counts support this clonotype. This sequence may be a read error, since a much larger clone differs from it by one base. The chain links TRBV13 to TRBJ2-6, with unresolved D. This CDR3 is built from 15 residues. Trimming removed 6 bases at V and 0 bases at J, with 9 bases between. CDR1 and CDR2 (germline): PRHDT, FYEKMQ (reference sequence). CDR3: CASRPPVSGANVLTF. The CDR3 DNA sequence: TGTGCCAGCAGACCCCCAGTCTCTGGGGCCAACGTCCTGACTTTC.

The V and J genes are TRBV11-2 and TRBJ2-7, with D perhaps being TRBD1 or TRBD2 (7 bases each). The germline gives CDR1 SGHAT, CDR2 FQNNGV. Trimming pared 1 base from V and 12 bases from J, leaving 19 bases between. The CDR3 sequence is 14 residues long. CDR3 residues: CASSLGGTAGFRYF. The CDR3 region has the DNA TGTGCCAGCAGCTTAGGGGGGACAGCGGGGTTTCGGTACTTC.

As for this clonotype: This may come from a read error, since a much larger clone is one base off. The chain is built from TRBV5-1 and TRBJ2-1; the match to TRBD1 covers 10 bases. The V segment lost 3 bases and the J segment 7 bases; nucleotides outside the gene matches: 10. Per the germline V gene, CDR1 is SGHRS and CDR2 is YFSETQ. CDR3 length equals 16 residues. The chain's CDR3 is CASSWTTGGGANEQFF. In DNA, the CDR3 is TGCGCCAGCAGCTGGACGACAGGGGGCGGGGCTAATGAGCAGTTCTTC.

The chain recombines TRBV6-5 with TRBJ2-2; D gene uncertain. This CDR3 region has 17 residues. Germline values: CDR1 MNHEY, CDR2 SVGAGI. V shed 0 bases and J shed 2 bases, with 13 bases lying between them. The CDR3 coding sequence is TGTGCCAGCAGTTACTCTCAGGACCCGGAAAACACCGGGGAGCTGTTTTTT. Translated, it gives CASSYSQDPENTGELFF.

Of note for this clonotype: This could be a read error, since a much larger clone is one nucleotide away. The chain employs TRBV7-9 and TRBJ1-6, with D possibly matching TRBD1 (6 bases). The CDR3 is made up of 18 amino acids. The germline V gene has CDR1 SEHNR and CDR2 FQNEAQ (reference sequence). The CDR3 DNA is TGTGCCAGCAGCCTACGGGACACGGGGCAGGCCTATAATCCACCCCTCCACTTT. Its protein is CASSLRDTGQAYNPPLHF. Full variable domain (outside the CDR3, taken from reference TRBV7-9 and TRBJ1-6): DTGVSQNPRHKITKRGQNVTFRCDPISEHNRLYWYRQTLGQGPEFLTYFQNEAQLEKSRLLSDRFSAERPKGSFSTLEIQRTEQGDSAMYLCASSLRDTGQAYNPPLHFGNGTRLTVT.

A remark on this clonotype: This could be a read error, since a much larger clone is one nucleotide away. The J gene is TRBJ2-1, the V gene TRBV19; D may match TRBD1 or TRBD2 (5 bases each). The CDR3 length is 15 residues. Deletions cut 8 bases from V and 0 bases from J, with 14 bases between. Germline V gene lookup returns CDR1 LNHDA and CDR2 SQIVND (reference sequence). CDR3 loop: CASDPGTVSYNEQFF. CDR3 sequence (DNA): TGTGCCAGTGACCCAGGGACCGTCTCCTACAATGAGCAGTTCTTC.

This clonotype has at least ten counts. The chain has TRBV12-3 or TRBV12-4 and TRBJ2-5; 7 nucleotides align to TRBD1. With V trimmed by 6 bases and J by 6 bases, 13 bases remained unmatched. The CDR3 runs to 15 residues. CDR3 sequence (DNA): TGTGCCAGCAGCCTAGCAGGGGGTGGCATAAAGACCCAGTACTTC. Translation gives CASSLAGGGIKTQYF.

This clonotype was detected only a few times. V and J are TRBV6-5 and TRBJ2-1; 7 nucleotides line up with TRBD1. Germline CDR1 and CDR2: MNHEY and SVGAGI. Trimming at V came to 5 bases and at J to 2 bases, leaving 12 bases not matched to a gene. The CDR3 contains 17 residues. The CDR3 sequence: CASSARSLDRTYNEQFF. The DNA for the CDR3 is TGTGCCAGCAGTGCCCGGTCGTTGGACAGGACCTACAATGAGCAGTTCTTC.

The genes are TRBV6-6 and TRBJ2-7; D is tentatively TRBD1 or TRBD2 (5 bases each). Germline CDR1 and CDR2: MNHNY and SVGAGI (reference sequence). The CDR3 covers 18 residues. The ends were cut back, 0 bases at V and 2 bases at J, with 20 bases in the middle. The CDR3 sequence is CASSYSAPGPLGPYEQYF. DNA of the CDR3: TGTGCCAGCAGTTACTCGGCTCCGGGGCCCTTGGGGCCCTACGAGCAGTACTTC.

V gene TRBV9 combines with J gene TRBJ2-2; 10 bases match TRBD1. J gave up 11 bases and V 4 bases, and 14 bases lay outside the gene matches. Germline V lookup: CDR1 SGDLS, CDR2 YYNGEE. CDR3 length: 16 amino acids. The CDR3: CASSPFRDRGLGELFF. The CDR3 DNA follows: TGTGCCAGCAGCCCCTTCCGGGACAGGGGATTGGGAGAGCTGTTTTTT.

This clonotype appeared many times. The chain carries TRBV15 and TRBJ1-1; D not certain. CDR1 is LNHNV, CDR2 YYDKDF, per germline (reference sequence). V dropped 3 bases and J dropped 2 bases, with 7 bases sitting between them. The CDR3 extends over 13 amino acids. The chain's CDR3 is CATSRAGNTEAFF. DNA of the CDR3: TGTGCCACCAGCAGGGCTGGCAACACTGAAGCTTTCTTT.

This clonotype was seen only a few times. It may be a read error: a sequence one base away is much more abundant. The chain couples TRBV9 to TRBJ2-1; D is perhaps TRBD1 (7 bases). The CDR3 consists of 14 residues. Germline V gene data show CDR1 as SGDLS and CDR2 as YYNGEE. The CDR3: CASSDVTGRNEQSF. The CDR3 DNA reads as TGTGCCAGCAGTGATGTGACAGGGAGGAATGAGCAGTCCTTC.

About this clonotype itself: This may stem from a read error, because a much larger clone lies one nucleotide away. The chain carries TRBV6-2 or TRBV6-3 and TRBJ2-7, with TRBD1 matching over 8 bases. This CDR3 comprises 15 residues. V was clipped by 5 bases and J by 2 bases; unmatched bases: 8. CDR1 is MNHEY, CDR2 SVGEGT, per germline. Here the CDR3 reads CASSHAGGFPYEQYF. The CDR3 coding sequence is TGTGCCAGCAGTCACGCAGGGGGCTTCCCCTACGAGCAGTACTTC.

This clonotype was observed at least ten times. V is TRBV28 and J is TRBJ1-6; D is unresolved. The CDR3 is 13 residues long. CDR1 is MDHEN and CDR2 is SYDVKM in the germline V gene. Trimming cost V 8 bases and J 8 bases, with 13 bases left between them. The CDR3 region is CASQDRFDSPLHF. CDR3 in DNA: TGTGCCAGCCAGGACCGTTTCGATTCACCCCTCCACTTT.

This clonotype was picked up many times. For the CDR3, the DNA is TGTGCCAGCAGCCCCCGGGGGGACAACCTCTACGAGCAGTACTTC. It codes for CASSPRGDNLYEQYF. The chain carries TRBV7-6 and TRBJ2-7; the D gene is possibly TRBD2 (7 bases). CDR3 size: 15 residues. Trimming stripped 5 bases from V and 3 bases from J, with 17 bases between. Germline CDR1 SGHVS, CDR2 FNYEAQ.

This clonotype was observed many times. CDR3: CSARDPGGTDTQYF. CDR3 nucleotide sequence: TGCAGTGCTAGAGATCCCGGGGGCACAGATACGCAGTATTTT. The rearrangement uses TRBV20-1 and TRBJ2-3; D is perhaps TRBD2 (5 bases). The CDR3 is made up of 14 amino acids. Germline V lookup: CDR1 DFQATT, CDR2 SNEGSKA (reference sequence). The ends were cut back, 0 bases at V and 1 base at J, with 8 bases in the middle.

This chain joins TRBV9 and TRBJ2-5; 12 bases are a match to TRBD2. The CDR3 has 16 residues. Germline-derived CDR1 and CDR2 are SGDLS and YYNGEE. J gave up 0 bases and V 2 bases, and 2 bases lay outside the gene matches. The CDR3 reads CASSVGTSGYQETQYF. Here the CDR3 DNA reads TGTGCCAGCAGCGTCGGGACTAGCGGGTACCAAGAGACCCAGTACTTC.

On this clonotype itself: A much larger clone lies a single base off, so this may be a read error. The rearrangement links TRBV7-9 to TRBJ2-3; 11 positions agree with TRBD2. Looked up from germline, CDR1 is SEHNR and CDR2 is FQNEAQ (reference sequence). The CDR3 contains 18 residues. The CDR3: CASSLGGGLAELTHTQYF. The CDR3 DNA is TGTGCCAGCAGCTTAGGGGGGGGACTAGCGGAACTCACACATACGCAGTATTTT.

Comments on this clonotype: This likely comes from a read error, as the CDR3 has no conserved phenylalanine or tryptophan at its end. V is TRBV6-1 and J is TRBJ2-1; no firm D call. In germline, CDR1 is MNHNS, CDR2 SASEGT. The CDR3 is 13 amino acids. The CDR3 DNA reads as TGTGCCAGCAAAAATCCAGGTAACAATGGGCAGTTCCTC. As protein: CASKNPGNNGQFL.

This clonotype has a count of ten or more. The rearrangement joins TRBV7-3 to TRBJ2-2; D is undetermined. Per germline, CDR1 SGHTA and CDR2 FQGTGA. Trimming left V 6 bases short and J 2 bases short, with 4 bases between. The CDR3 is 12 residues long. The CDR3 reads CASRSNTGELFF. The CDR3 nucleotides read TGTGCCAGCAGATCCAACACCGGGGAGCTGTTTTTT.